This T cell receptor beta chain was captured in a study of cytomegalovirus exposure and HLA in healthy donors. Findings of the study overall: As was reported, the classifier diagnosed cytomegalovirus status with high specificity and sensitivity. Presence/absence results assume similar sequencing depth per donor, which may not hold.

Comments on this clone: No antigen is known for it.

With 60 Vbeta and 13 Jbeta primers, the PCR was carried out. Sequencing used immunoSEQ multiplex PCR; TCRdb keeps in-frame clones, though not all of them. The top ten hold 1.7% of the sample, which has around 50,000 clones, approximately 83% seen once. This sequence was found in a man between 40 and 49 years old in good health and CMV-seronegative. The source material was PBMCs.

CDR3 DNA sequence: TGTGCCACCAGAGGGCCGGATGCTCCAACTAATGAAAAACTGTTTTTT. Protein sequence: CATRGPDAPTNEKLFF. The chain joins TRBV19 to TRBJ1-4; no firm D call. The CDR3 is made up of 16 amino acids. CDR1 and CDR2 from the germline V gene are LNHDA and SQIVND (reference sequence). V was pared by 10 bases and J by 0 bases, with 18 bases between.